Below are 32 T cell receptor beta chains sequenced from a single sample in a study of spatial heterogeneity in lung cancer. From the 5' RACE reads, TCRdb called clonotypes with MiXCR, one entry per CDR3 protein. The data contain 20,000 to 25,000 distinct CDR3 sequences, about 4.5% of them singletons. This sample's time point: sample taken at primary tumor resection. Researchers sequenced whole RNA taken from tumor, nontumor lung or frozen PBMC without sorting. Sequencing was performed on PBMCs, taken at surgery. The receptors derive from a male donor with early-stage non-small cell lung cancer.

V and J are TRBV30 and TRBJ2-5; TRBD2 matches at 10 bases. The V and J ends lost 0 bases and 5 bases, in that order; junction bases with no gene match: 15. Per germline, CDR1 GTSNPN and CDR2 SVGIG (reference sequence). This CDR3 contains 18 residues. CDR3 DNA: TGTGCCTGGAGTGTTAGTCCCCGTCGAGCGGGGGGGCCTGAGACCCAGTACTTC. Translating gives CAWSVSPRRAGGPETQYF.

This clonotype was counted at least ten times. The rearrangement uses TRBV5-1 and TRBJ2-6, with D unclear. Per germline, CDR1 SGHRS and CDR2 YFSETQ. Trimming took 3 bases from V and 0 from J, leaving 7 bases between them. This CDR3 comprises 15 residues. The DNA of the CDR3 is TGCGCCAGCAGCTCTGGATACTCTGGGGCCAACGTCCTGACTTTC. This codes for CASSSGYSGANVLTF.

This clonotype was recorded many times. This chain links TRBV5-1 with TRBJ1-2; D is undetermined. V was clipped by 5 bases and J by 7 bases, with 27 bases between them. Germline V lookup: CDR1 SGHRS, CDR2 YFSETQ. The CDR3 extends over 17 amino acids. This chain's CDR3 is CASRQYAGNSPIGGYTF. The CDR3 region has the DNA TGCGCCAGCAGGCAATACGCGGGGAATTCTCCCATTGGTGGCTACACCTTC.

This clonotype came up many times. The chain is built from TRBV5-1 and TRBJ1-4; D is unresolved. CDR3 length: 14 residues. Trimming removed 0 bases from V and 6 bases from J, with 9 bases in between. Germline assignment: CDR1 SGHRS and CDR2 YFSETQ. The CDR3, as DNA: TGCGCCAGCAGCTTGGGAGCTTACTATGAAAAACTGTTTTTT. Protein: CASSLGAYYEKLFF.

This clonotype was detected many times. The chain uses TRBV28 and TRBJ1-2, with no clear D. Trimming removed 3 bases from V and 5 bases from J, with 4 bases in between. Germline values: CDR1 MDHEN, CDR2 SYDVKM. The CDR3 sequence is 11 residues long. The CDR3 DNA reads TGTGCCAGCAGTTTCGGGTATGGCTACACCTTC. Translation gives CASSFGYGYTF.

This clonotype showed up many times. The chain has TRBV7-9 and TRBJ2-3, with 9 nucleotides matching TRBD2. Germline V CDR1 and CDR2: SEHNR, FQNEAQ (reference sequence). V dropped 1 base and J dropped 0; count of bases not matched to a gene: 8. This CDR3 is built from 18 residues. CDR3 amino acids: CASSLVLAGEPSTDTQYF. CDR3 nucleotide sequence: TGTGCCAGCAGCTTAGTATTAGCGGGAGAGCCCAGCACAGATACGCAGTATTTT.

The table lists this clonotype with many counts. The chain carries TRBV28 and TRBJ1-6; 7 bases map to TRBD1. With 10 bases clipped from V and 7 bases from J, the junction kept 7 bases outside the gene matches. Germline V gene sequence: CDR1 MDHEN, CDR2 SYDVKM. The CDR3 is made up of 13 amino acids. In DNA form, the CDR3 reads TGTGCCACGAGACGGGACAGAAATTCACCCCTCCACTTT. Translation: CATRRDRNSPLHF.

This clonotype was recorded many times. The J gene is TRBJ2-1, the V gene TRBV5-4, with 7 bases lining up with TRBD1. The V gene's germline CDR1 is SGHNT and CDR2 YYREEE (reference sequence). The CDR3 consists of 15 residues. Trimming took 0 bases from V and 7 from J; bases not matched to a gene: 7. The CDR3 sequence: CASSLVGTALNEQFF. Here the CDR3 DNA reads TGTGCCAGCAGCTTGGTAGGGACAGCATTAAATGAGCAGTTCTTC.

This clonotype was picked up many times. The V gene is TRBV7-3, the J gene TRBJ2-2; D tentatively reads TRBD1 or TRBD2 (5 bases each). Germline CDR1 SGHTA, CDR2 FQGTGA. The CDR3 loop spans 15 amino acids. V was cut by 4 bases and J by 0 bases, with 9 bases left in between. CDR3 nucleotides: TGTGCCAGCAGCTGGGACGCCGCGAACACCGGGGAGCTGTTTTTT. It yields the protein CASSWDAANTGELFF.

This clonotype was seen ten or more times. The rearrangement uses TRBV5-5 and TRBJ2-4; no clear D gene. The CDR3 extends over 17 amino acids. The germline CDR1 and CDR2 sequences are SGHKS and YYEKEE (reference sequence). Trimming removed 1 base from V and 0 bases from J, with 14 bases in between. In DNA, the CDR3 is TGTGCCAGCAGCTTGTATCGACGACCGCTAGCCAAAAACATTCAGTACTTC. It translates to CASSLYRRPLAKNIQYF.

This clonotype is medium-sized (0.01 to 0.1%). The chain couples TRBV9 to TRBJ1-1, with D tentatively TRBD1 (6 bases). V gave up 2 bases and J gave up 7 bases, with 15 bases separating them. Germline CDR1 SGDLS, CDR2 YYNGEE. This CDR3 region has 14 residues. CDR3 loop: CASSVGVPDSEAFF. CDR3 in DNA: TGTGCCAGCAGCGTGGGCGTCCCGGACAGTGAAGCTTTCTTT.

This clonotype came up many times. The chain has TRBV7-2 and TRBJ2-5, with 11 nucleotides matching TRBD1. CDR1 and CDR2 from the germline V gene are SGHTA and FQGNSA. Trimming cost V 8 bases and J 4 bases; bases outside gene matches: 9. CDR3 size: 15 residues. Written as DNA, the CDR3 is TGTGCCAGCCGATCCGGGACAGGGGGAAGAGAGACCCAGTACTTC. Translated, it gives CASRSGTGGRETQYF.

This clonotype has ten or more counts. The genes are TRBV10-3 and TRBJ2-7; D is possibly TRBD2 (5 bases). This CDR3 has 15 residues. With 2 bases removed from V and 0 bases from J, the gap between germline ends came to 11 bases. Germline CDR1 is ENHRY and CDR2 is SYGVKD. The CDR3 DNA is TGTGCCATCAGTGAGCTGGACGGAGGCTCCTACGAGCAGTACTTC. Protein product: CAISELDGGSYEQYF.

Ten or more counts support this clonotype. The junction departs from the called germline gene at one end, perhaps through a read error. The rearrangement links TRBV5-1 to TRBJ2-1, with 8 bases fitting TRBD2. The CDR3 is 14 amino acids. CDR1 is SGHRS, CDR2 YFSETQ, per germline. This CDR3 is CASREGLETMEPFF. For the CDR3, the DNA is TGCGCCAGTCGCGAGGGACTAGAAACAATGGAGCCGTTCTTC.

The genes are TRBV25-1 and TRBJ2-5; possibly TRBD2 for D (6 bases). V was shortened by 5 bases and J by 5 bases, with 21 bases between the two germline ends. This CDR3 contains 16 residues. CDR1 and CDR2 (germline): MGHDK, SYGVNS. Written as DNA, the CDR3 is TGTGCCAGCAGTTCCGGGACTCTCCGTCTCGGGGAGACCCAGTACTTC. Amino acids: CASSSGTLRLGETQYF.

The chain couples TRBV14 to TRBJ2-2; TRBD2 might be the D (5 bases). There are 14 residues in the CDR3. The germline CDR1 and CDR2 sequences are SGHDN and FVKESK. V lost 5 bases and J 6 bases, leaving 13 bases between the germline ends. In DNA form, the CDR3 reads TGTGCCAGCAGCTACCGGGATTTCCCCGGGGAGCTGTTTTTT. Amino acid sequence: CASSYRDFPGELFF.

The chain has TRBV15 and TRBJ1-3; D remains unclear. Germline V lookup: CDR1 LNHNV, CDR2 YYDKDF (reference sequence). This CDR3 is built from 16 residues. V was pared by 3 bases and J by 4 bases, with 16 bases between. CDR3 DNA sequence: TGTGCCACCAGCAGCCCGATTTCCCGCGTCGGAAACACCATATATTTT. Protein sequence: CATSSPISRVGNTIYF.

This clonotype showed up many times. The rearrangement uses TRBV12-3 or TRBV12-4 and TRBJ1-3; 8 nucleotides agree with TRBD1. The CDR3 consists of 14 residues. V gave up 6 bases and J gave up 3 bases; unmatched junction bases: 4. The CDR3 is CASSPTGVGNTIYF. CDR3 coding DNA: TGTGCCAGCAGCCCGACAGGGGTTGGAAACACCATATATTTT.

This clonotype was seen repeatedly, ten times or more. This chain joins TRBV5-1 and TRBJ1-2; D is uncertain. Germline CDR1 SGHRS, CDR2 YFSETQ. The CDR3 spans 12 residues. Trimming took 0 bases from V and 8 from J, leaving 8 bases between them. The CDR3 DNA is TGCGCCAGCAGCTTGGATGGTAAAGGCTACACCTTC. Its translation is CASSLDGKGYTF.

Many counts were recorded for this clonotype. The chain couples TRBV2 to TRBJ2-1; tentatively, D is TRBD1 (5 bases). Trimming took off 4 bases at V and 2 bases at J, with 9 bases between the two ends. The length of the CDR3 is 14 residues. Germline V lookup: CDR1 SNHLY, CDR2 FYNNEI. The CDR3 DNA reads as TGTGCCAGCAGTGTCCAGGGTACCTACAATGAGCAGTTCTTC. The encoded protein is CASSVQGTYNEQFF. The whole variable domain, filled in from reference TRBV2 and TRBJ2-1, reads EPEVTQTPSHQVTQMGQEVILRCVPISNHLYFYWYRQILGQKVEFLVSFYNNEISEKSEIFDDQFSVERPDGSNFTLKIRSTKLEDSAMYFCASSVQGTYNEQFFGPGTRLTVL.

The table lists this clonotype with many counts. The chain links TRBV3-1 to TRBJ2-3; 12 bases are a match to TRBD2. V shed 4 bases, J shed 7 bases, and the junction held 6 bases outside the gene matches. CDR3 length: 15 residues. Looked up from germline, CDR1 is LGHDT and CDR2 is YNNKEL (reference sequence). The CDR3 spells CASSLTSGGMNTQYF. The CDR3 coding sequence is TGTGCCAGCAGCCTCACTAGCGGGGGGATGAATACGCAGTATTTT.

This clonotype has ten or more counts. The gene calls are TRBV7-2 and TRBJ1-1, with 9 bases lining up with TRBD1. The junction had 4 bases not matched to a gene; V was cut back by 5 bases and J by 3 bases. The CDR3 runs 14 residues. Germline CDR1 is SGHTA and CDR2 is FQGNSA. The CDR3 protein is CASSTGGSYTEAFF. Here the CDR3 DNA reads TGTGCCAGCAGCACAGGGGGCTCTTACACTGAAGCTTTCTTT.

The table lists this clonotype with many counts. The genes are TRBV28 and TRBJ2-1; 8 bases agree with TRBD2. CDR1 is MDHEN, CDR2 SYDVKM, per germline. The ends lost 4 bases at V and 0 bases at J; junction bases unmatched: 8. The length of the CDR3 is 17 residues. This CDR3 reads CASSSRRGVTSYNEQFF. The CDR3 DNA is TGTGCCAGCAGTTCCCGGCGGGGGGTCACCTCCTACAATGAGCAGTTCTTC.

This clonotype has ten or more counts. CDR3 protein: CSAPPGRGYEQFF. CDR3 nucleotides: TGCAGTGCTCCCCCCGGAAGGGGGTATGAGCAGTTCTTC. The gene calls are TRBV20-1 and TRBJ2-1, with D tentatively TRBD1 (6 bases). The CDR3 spans 13 residues. Germline V gene lookup returns CDR1 DFQATT and CDR2 SNEGSKA (reference sequence). Trimming removed 5 bases at V and 8 bases at J, with 16 bases between.

The sample holds many counts of this clonotype. The chain couples TRBV5-1 to TRBJ1-1, with D unresolved. The CDR3 runs 17 residues. The V end lost 2 bases, the J end lost 0 bases, and 17 bases lay between the germline ends. CDR1 and CDR2 (germline): SGHRS, YFSETQ. CDR3 sequence (DNA): TGCGCCAGCAGCTTCTATACCGGGGAAGGTATGAACACTGAAGCTTTCTTT. Its protein is CASSFYTGEGMNTEAFF.

Turning to this clonotype: A much larger clone is a single base away; this may be a read error. The J gene is TRBJ1-2, the V gene TRBV24-1; 7 positions match TRBD1. The CDR3 is made up of 15 amino acids. Germline V gives CDR1 KGHDR, CDR2 SFDVKD. The CDR3 DNA is TGTACCACCAGTGACCCAGACCCGACAGGGACTGGCTACACCTTC. Its protein product is CTTSDPDPTGTGYTF.

This clonotype has a count of ten or more. The rearrangement uses TRBV7-2 and TRBJ2-6, with D unclear. The CDR3 runs to 14 residues. V was trimmed by 1 base and J by 1 base, leaving 2 bases between them. The germline V gene has CDR1 SGHTA and CDR2 FQGNSA. The CDR3 spells CASSLVSGANVLTF. The CDR3 DNA reads as TGTGCCAGCAGCTTAGTGTCTGGGGCCAACGTCCTGACTTTC.

This clonotype appeared many times. This rearrangement joins TRBV10-3 to TRBJ1-6; TRBD1 might be the D (6 bases). The CDR3 sequence is 14 residues long. The germline gives CDR1 ENHRY, CDR2 SYGVKD. V lost 6 bases, J lost 4 bases, and 10 bases lay in between. The CDR3 loop reads CAISWQGYNSPLHF. The CDR3, as DNA: TGTGCCATCAGCTGGCAGGGGTATAATTCACCCCTCCACTTT.

The CDR3 nucleotides read TGTGCCAGCAGCTTATTTCGCACCGGGGAGCTGTTTTTT. Encoded protein: CASSLFRTGELFF. The V gene is TRBV5-4, the J gene TRBJ2-2; D is undetermined. The CDR3 sequence is 13 residues long. Germline assignment: CDR1 SGHNT and CDR2 YYREEE (reference sequence). V shed 2 bases and J shed 4 bases, with 6 bases lying between them.

This clonotype has only one observation. Given a much more abundant clone one base away, this may be a read error. The rearrangement joins TRBV5-6 to TRBJ2-7, with 7 bases fitting TRBD2. The germline V gene has CDR1 SGHDT and CDR2 YYEEEE. The CDR3 covers 12 residues. The DNA for the CDR3 is TGTGCCAGCAGCTTAGCGGGATGGGAGCAGTCCTTC. Its translation is CASSLAGWEQSF. The full variable domain, rest sourced from reference TRBV5-6 and TRBJ2-7, is DAGVTQSPTHLIKTRGQQVTLRCSPKSGHDTVSWYQQALGQGPQFIFQYYEEEERQRGNFPDRFSGHQFPNYSSELNVNALLLGDSALYLCASSLAGWEQSFGPGTRLTVT.

This clonotype was counted between two and nine times. This chain uses TRBV5-3 with TRBJ2-1, with 7 bases identical to TRBD1. TRBV5-3 is an open reading frame whose function is uncertain. V shed 4 bases and J 5 bases; nucleotides not matched to a gene: 6. The CDR3 is 14 amino acids. The CDR3 bases are TGTGCCAGAAGCAAGGGGACAGCTAACAATGAGCAGTTCTTC. Amino acid sequence: CARSKGTANNEQFF.

For this clonotype: Since a much larger clone is just one base distant, this may be a read error. The V gene is TRBV27, the J gene TRBJ1-6; D unclear. Per germline, CDR1 MNHEY and CDR2 SMNVEV (reference sequence). This CDR3 has 13 amino acids. V lost 3 bases and J 9 bases, leaving 9 bases between the germline ends. The CDR3: CASSFREISPLHF. The DNA of the CDR3 is TGTGCCAGCAGTTTCCGTGAGATTTCACCCCTCCACTTT.